The text below deals with one T cell receptor beta chain. This record comes from a study of blood T cell repertoires in COVID-19. Study-wide background: T cells, B-cell-depleted T cells, or PBMCs provided the cDNA or gDNA that served as material.

Participant ages covered roughly 18 to 89 years across 24 US areas. Participants' reported clinical history set cohort assignment. Study processing details: The authors estimated nucleated cell counts from reference gene primer amplification. Sequencing used immunoSEQ multiplex PCR; TCRdb keeps in-frame clones, though not all of them. V and J calls and clone size are given by that table; D and trimming were obtained from the DNA. The table has a few hundred thousand clones, more than 80% seen once. Material: PBMCs or T cells enriched from blood (not recorded which). The clonotype originates from a young man who had recovered from COVID-19.

This CDR3 reads CASSQTYTAGQFSYEQYF. CDR3 bases: TGCGCCAGCAGCCAAACCTATACTGCGGGACAGTTCTCCTACGAGCAGTACTTC. The rearrangement joins TRBV4-3 to TRBJ2-7, with D possibly being TRBD1 (7 bases). There are 18 residues in the CDR3. V lost 2 bases and J 0 bases, leaving 20 bases between the germline ends. Germline CDR1 and CDR2: LGHNA and YSLEER.